Each of the 32 T cell receptor beta chains below was sequenced from the same sample in a study of blood T cells in healthy people across ages. A sample-barcoded 5' primer and a J-beta primer mix were used in a second PCR of roughly 6 to 12 cycles. Each CDR3 protein gets one entry after TCRdb re-called the 5' RACE reads with MiXCR. This sample has about 600,000 distinct CDR3 sequences, with around half found just once. The sample taken for sequencing was blood. These receptors were taken from an elderly man in good health.

V and J are TRBV20-1 and TRBJ2-5; perhaps D is TRBD1 or TRBD2 (5 bases each). The J call may be faulty, since TRBJ2-7 better matches the DNA end. Germline CDR1 is DFQATT and CDR2 is SNEGSKA (reference sequence). The CDR3 is 16 residues long. Here the CDR3 reads CSARDGSPIRDGEQYF. CDR3 sequence (DNA): TGCAGTGCTAGAGATGGGTCCCCAATACGGGACGGCGAGCAGTACTTC.

This clonotype was detected a few times. The chain combines TRBV4-3 with TRBJ2-5; TRBD2 agrees at 8 bases. The CDR3 is made up of 15 amino acids. Germline loops: CDR1 LGHNA, CDR2 YSLEER. The junction had 6 bases not matched to a gene; V was cut back by 2 bases and J by 4 bases. For the CDR3, the DNA is TGCGCCAGCAGCCAACTAAGCGGGGGCGGAGAGACCCAGTACTTC. Protein sequence: CASSQLSGGGETQYF.

The CDR3 nucleotides are TGTGCCAGCAGTTCATCCGGGACATGGAATGAGCAGTACTTC. It specifies CASSSSGTWNEQYF. The chain carries TRBV6-2 or TRBV6-3 and TRBJ2-4, with D possibly matching TRBD1 (6 bases). Trimming shortened V by 4 bases and J by 13 bases, and 20 bases separated the two germline ends. Germline CDR1 and CDR2: MNHEY and SVGEGT. The CDR3 consists of 14 residues.

In its sample, this clonotype was seen a few times. The chain is built from TRBV6-5 and TRBJ1-1, with D uncertain. The CDR3 runs to 14 residues. Trimming removed 11 bases at V and 6 bases at J, with 22 bases between. From germline, CDR1 is MNHEY and CDR2 SVGAGI. CDR3 loop: CAVISNILQAEAFF. The CDR3 region has the DNA TGTGCCGTCATATCGAACATATTACAAGCTGAAGCTTTCTTT.

Comments on this clonotype: Just one base apart from a much larger clone, this may be a read error. The gene calls are TRBV6-6 and TRBJ1-4, with D tentatively TRBD1 (6 bases). Trimming stripped 2 bases from V and 7 bases from J, with 14 bases between. Germline V gene lookup returns CDR1 MNHNY and CDR2 SVGAGI (reference sequence). This CDR3 is 15 amino acids long. CDR3 protein: CASSYGYRDSEKLFF. The CDR3 region has the DNA TGTGCCAGCAGTTACGGATACAGGGATAGTGAAAAACTGTTTTTT.

The chain uses TRBV7-8 and TRBJ2-3, with 7 nucleotides matching TRBD2. Germline-derived CDR1 and CDR2 are SGHVS and FQNEAQ. The V gene end was trimmed by 8 bases and the J gene end by 0 bases; junction bases not matched to a gene: 5. CDR3 length: 14 amino acids. CDR3: CASGEGKSTDTQYF. As DNA, the CDR3 is TGTGCCAGCGGGGAGGGAAAGAGCACAGATACGCAGTATTTT.

This clonotype was found many times. V and J are TRBV28 and TRBJ1-2, with D unresolved. Germline V gives CDR1 MDHEN, CDR2 SYDVKM. V was clipped by 3 bases and J by 2 bases, with 10 bases between them. The CDR3 has 14 residues. Here the CDR3 reads CASSFYDGNYGYTF. CDR3 nucleotide sequence: TGTGCCAGCAGTTTTTACGACGGCAACTATGGCTACACCTTC.

With regard to this clonotype: An end of the junction does not agree with germline; a read error may underlie this. V and J are TRBV15 and TRBJ2-3, with 8 bases that match TRBD2. The CDR3 covers 16 residues. Germline lookup yields CDR1 LNHNV and CDR2 YYDKDF (reference sequence). CDR3 sequence: CTTSGAASGSTDTQYF. The DNA for the CDR3 is TGTACCACCAGCGGAGCGGCTAGCGGGAGCACAGATACGCAGTATTTT.

There are a few counts of this clonotype. The CDR3 loop is CASSLRREGHRYNEQFF. The CDR3 bases are TGTGCCAGCAGCTTACGGCGGGAGGGCCACAGGTACAATGAGCAGTTCTTC. The chain couples TRBV7-2 to TRBJ2-1, with 9 bases that match TRBD2. Trimming removed 2 bases from V and 4 bases from J; junction bases left unmatched: 9. Germline lookup yields CDR1 SGHTA and CDR2 FQGNSA. The CDR3 loop spans 17 amino acids.

This chain uses TRBV9 with TRBJ2-5; 7 nucleotides match TRBD2. Germline CDR1 and CDR2: SGDLS and YYNGEE. J gave up 5 bases and V 1 base, and 14 bases lay outside the gene matches. The CDR3 extends over 17 amino acids. The CDR3 loop reads CASSVQVLGGGVETQYF. CDR3 coding DNA: TGTGCCAGCAGCGTACAGGTCCTTGGCGGGGGAGTGGAGACCCAGTACTTC. Full variable domain (remainder filled in from reference TRBV9 and TRBJ2-5): DSGVTQTPKHLITATGQRVTLRCSPRSGDLSVYWYQQSLDQGLQFLIQYYNGEERAKGNILERFSAQQFPDLHSELNLSSLELGDSALYFCASSVQVLGGGVETQYFGPGTRLLVL.

The chain uses TRBV29-1 and TRBJ1-2, with a possible D match to TRBD1 (6 bases). V lost 7 bases to trimming and J lost 5 bases, with 14 bases between them. CDR3 length: 12 residues. CDR1 is SQVTM, CDR2 ANQGSEA, per germline. The CDR3 DNA reads as TGCAGCGCCCGGGACACTCGTTATGGCTACACCTTC. As protein: CSARDTRYGYTF.

The J gene is TRBJ2-1, the V gene TRBV12-3 or TRBV12-4; unclear D gene. This CDR3 spans 11 amino acids. Trimming cost V 6 bases and J 7 bases, with 7 bases left between them. In nucleotides, the CDR3 is TGTGCCAGCAGATCGGTTAATGAGCAGTTCTTC. Residues: CASRSVNEQFF.

This clonotype was seen a few times. This sequence may be a read error, since a much larger clone differs from it by one base. J is TRBJ2-5 and V is TRBV2; D might be TRBD2 (5 bases). Germline CDR1 reads SNHLY; CDR2 reads FYNNEI. Trimming took off 4 bases at V and 11 bases at J, with 20 bases between the two ends. This CDR3 is 14 amino acids long. The chain's CDR3 is CASSVVGSNDEQYF. The CDR3 region has the DNA TGTGCCAGCAGTGTGGTGGGGAGCAATGATGAGCAGTACTTC. Full variable domain (outside the CDR3, taken from reference TRBV2 and TRBJ2-5): EPEVTQTPSHQVTQMGQEVILRCVPISNHLYFYWYRQILGQKVEFLVSFYNNEISEKSEIFDDQFSVERPDGSNFTLKIRSTKLEDSAMYFCASSVVGSNDEQYFGPGTRLLVL.

The V gene is TRBV7-2, the J gene TRBJ1-1; D gene ambiguous. The CDR3 length is 16 residues. Germline lookup yields CDR1 SGHTA and CDR2 FQGNSA. Trimming stripped 3 bases from V and 0 bases from J, with 14 bases between. CDR3 region: CASSFRAGQMNTEAFF. The CDR3 nucleotides read TGTGCCAGCAGCTTTCGAGCCGGGCAAATGAACACTGAAGCTTTCTTT.

This rearrangement joins TRBV7-9 to TRBJ1-1; no reliable D call. Germline assignment: CDR1 SEHNR and CDR2 FQNEAQ (reference sequence). The V end was cut by 7 bases, the J end by 7 bases, with 19 bases between. The CDR3 is 14 amino acids. The CDR3 here is CASNQGGDLREAFF. In DNA, the CDR3 is TGTGCCAGCAACCAAGGCGGCGACTTGCGTGAAGCTTTCTTT.

This chain connects TRBV3-1 to TRBJ2-3; 12 bases are shared with TRBD2. Germline V lookup: CDR1 LGHDT, CDR2 YNNKEL (reference sequence). V lost 3 bases and J lost 6; bases outside the gene matches: 4. The CDR3 covers 15 residues. The DNA for the CDR3 is TGTGCCAGCAGCCAGACTAGCGGGAGTGCCGATACGCAGTATTTT. Translated: CASSQTSGSADTQYF.

The chain carries TRBV29-1 and TRBJ2-5, with a weak D call TRBD2 (6 bases). Trimming left V 7 bases short and J 5 bases short, with 17 bases between. The CDR3 runs 13 residues. From germline, CDR1 is SQVTM and CDR2 ANQGSEA. CDR3 protein: CSAGGASSETQYF. DNA for the CDR3: TGCAGCGCCGGAGGGGCTAGCTCCGAGACCCAGTACTTC.

The V call is TRBV29-1, the J call TRBJ1-2; D is undetermined. V lost 5 bases and J lost 3, with 10 bases in between. CDR1 and CDR2 from the germline V gene are SQVTM and ANQGSEA. The length of the CDR3 is 12 residues. CDR3 coding DNA: TGCAGCGTTTCACCGTGGGACTATGGCTACACCTTC. Its protein product is CSVSPWDYGYTF.

The rearrangement joins TRBV7-2 to TRBJ2-7; D is undetermined. CDR1 and CDR2 from the germline V gene are SGHTA and FQGNSA. The CDR3 loop spans 11 amino acids. Trimming took 4 bases from V and 6 from J, leaving 7 bases between them. In nucleotides, the CDR3 is TGTGCCAGCAGCTCGAACGGCGAGCAGTACTTC. Encoded protein: CASSSNGEQYF.

The chain employs TRBV5-1 and TRBJ1-5; D uncertain. V lost 0 bases to trimming and J lost 7 bases, with 2 bases between them. Germline CDR1 reads SGHRS; CDR2 reads YFSETQ. The CDR3 contains 11 residues. The CDR3 coding sequence is TGCGCCAGCAGCTTGGTCCAGCCCCAGCATTTT. Its protein product is CASSLVQPQHF.

The CDR3 coding sequence is TGCAGTGCTAGAGAGGACCGGACTAGCACAGATACGCAGTATTTT. It is translated as CSAREDRTSTDTQYF. The V and J genes are TRBV20-1 and TRBJ2-3, with TRBD2 as a possible D gene (5 bases). The CDR3 runs to 15 residues. Trimming took off 0 bases at V and 0 bases at J, with 10 bases between the two ends. CDR1 and CDR2 from the germline V gene are DFQATT and SNEGSKA (reference sequence).

V is TRBV3-1 and J is TRBJ2-5, with D perhaps matching TRBD1 (7 bases). Germline V gene sequence: CDR1 LGHDT, CDR2 YNNKEL (reference sequence). The CDR3 has 17 residues. Trimming shortened V by 6 bases and J by 11 bases, and 31 bases separated the two germline ends. As DNA, the CDR3 is TGTGCCAGCAGAGCATTAGGCGGGACAGATTATTACAATGAGCAGTACTTC. It is translated as CASRALGGTDYYNEQYF.

A few counts support this clonotype. This rearrangement joins TRBV5-6 to TRBJ2-1; 8 bases agree with TRBD1. CDR3 length: 14 amino acids. CDR1 is SGHDT, CDR2 YYEEEE, per germline. The J segment lost 5 bases and the V segment lost 4 bases, leaving 5 bases of the junction unmatched. The CDR3 nucleotides are TGTGCCAGCAGCGCCCGGGACAGGAACAATGAGCAGTTCTTC. Protein: CASSARDRNNEQFF.

This clonotype was observed a handful of times. The chain combines TRBV18 with TRBJ2-3; 7 positions match TRBD2. The CDR3 contains 15 residues. Trimming at V came to 2 bases and at J to 6 bases, leaving 8 bases not matched to a gene. CDR1 KGHSH and CDR2 LQKENI come from the germline V gene. The CDR3 here is CASSPVVSSGDTQYF. CDR3 in DNA: TGTGCCAGCTCACCAGTCGTGAGTAGCGGGGATACGCAGTATTTT.

This clonotype was found a few times. A clone one base away is much larger, so this may be a read error. The chain has TRBV6-6 and TRBJ2-7; 9 positions agree with TRBD2. V was clipped by 5 bases and J by 3 bases; unmatched bases: 8. Germline V gives CDR1 MNHNY, CDR2 SVGAGI (reference sequence). CDR3 length: 15 residues. As DNA, the CDR3 is TGTGCCAGCAGTGCCGCCGGGACTAGCTACTACGAGCAGTACTTC. Its protein product is CASSAAGTSYYEQYF.

Only one count was recorded for this clonotype. V is TRBV28 and J is TRBJ1-4, with 7 bases that match TRBD1. Unmatched junction bases numbered 8, after V lost 7 bases and J lost 3 bases. Germline loops: CDR1 MDHEN, CDR2 SYDVKM. The CDR3 is made up of 15 amino acids. In DNA form, the CDR3 reads TGTGCCAGCACCCCGGGGGACAGAGCTAATGAAAAACTGTTTTTT. Translating gives CASTPGDRANEKLFF. Based on the CDR3 plus reference TRBV28 and TRBJ1-4, the full variable domain is DVKVTQSSRYLVKRTGEKVFLECVQDMDHENMFWYRQDPGLGLRLIYFSYDVKMKEKGDIPEGYSVSREKKERFSLILESASTNQTSMYLCASTPGDRANEKLFFGSGTQLSVL.

The chain is built from TRBV7-2 and TRBJ2-5, with D uncertain. In germline, CDR1 is SGHTA, CDR2 FQGNSA. V was trimmed by 2 bases and J by 5 bases, leaving 12 bases between them. This CDR3 is built from 14 residues. As DNA, the CDR3 is TGTGCCAGCAGCTTATCATGGGGAAGCGAGACCCAGTACTTC. This translates into CASSLSWGSETQYF.

This chain connects TRBV18 to TRBJ2-3; D is uncertain. CDR3 length equals 13 residues. V dropped 2 bases and J dropped 4 bases, with 7 bases sitting between them. Germline CDR1 and CDR2: KGHSH and LQKENI. The CDR3, as DNA: TGTGCCAGCTCACCAAACGATCCAGATACGCAGTATTTT. Amino acids: CASSPNDPDTQYF.

The rearrangement uses TRBV5-6 and TRBJ2-2, with D possibly matching TRBD1 (5 bases). Looked up from germline, CDR1 is SGHDT and CDR2 is YYEEEE. Between the trimmed V and J ends, which lost 3 bases and 1 base, there was a span of 13 bases. The CDR3 sequence is 16 residues long. The CDR3 here is CASSSRETGNTGELFF. As DNA, the CDR3 is TGTGCCAGCAGCTCCCGAGAAACAGGGAACACCGGGGAGCTGTTTTTT.

This clonotype was recorded at least ten times. This sequence joins TRBV6-6 and TRBJ1-1, with D possibly matching TRBD1 (6 bases). CDR3 length: 16 amino acids. Trimming removed 6 bases at V and 3 bases at J, with 20 bases between. Germline values: CDR1 MNHNY, CDR2 SVGAGI (reference sequence). CDR3: CASSPRGGFRYTEAFF. For the CDR3, the DNA is TGTGCCAGCAGCCCTCGGGGGGGCTTTAGATACACTGAAGCTTTCTTT.

V usage is TRBV4-3 and J usage is TRBJ1-1; D perhaps matches TRBD1 (5 bases). Per the germline V gene, CDR1 is LGHNA and CDR2 is YSLEER. The V end lost 1 base, the J end lost 8 bases, and 11 bases lay between the germline ends. This CDR3 spans 13 amino acids. The CDR3 loop is CASSQGTAGEAFF. Written as DNA, the CDR3 is TGCGCCAGCAGCCAAGGAACGGCAGGGGAAGCTTTCTTT.

V and J are TRBV29-1 and TRBJ2-4, with a weak D call TRBD2 (7 bases). The DNA end lines up better with TRBJ2-7; the J call may be wrong. This CDR3 has 12 amino acids. Per the germline V gene, CDR1 is SQVTM and CDR2 is ANQGSEA. DNA of the CDR3: TGCAGCGTTGAAGGAGGGGGGGGCGAGCAGTACTTC. Translation: CSVEGGGGEQYF.